Sequencing of this TCR beta chain was carried out in a study of blood T cell repertoires in COVID-19. Turning to the study itself: There were acute and convalescent COVID-19 samples, and they came from the United States, Italy and Spain.

The CDR3 consists of 17 residues. The germline V gene encodes CDR1 KGHSH and CDR2 LQKENI. V was clipped by 1 base and J by 2 bases, with 17 bases between them. Seattle patients were enrolled during active infection and followed longitudinally. In the original workflow: Amplification from reference gene primers served as the basis for estimated nucleated cell counts. This table comes from immunoSEQ multiplex PCR, and its TCRdb copy is limited to in-frame clones, with some not included. V, J and clone size reflect that table, while D and trimming were determined from the DNA. The table has hundreds of thousands of clones, roughly 91% seen once.

Sequencing was performed on peripheral blood. The receptor's source is a woman aged 50 to 60 with COVID-19, enrolled during active disease. The chain combines TRBV18 with TRBJ1-2; the D gene is possibly TRBD1 (5 bases). The CDR3 sequence is CASSPLQGRIMNYGYTF. The CDR3 nucleotides are TGTGCCAGCTCACCACTGCAGGGTAGGATTATGAACTATGGCTACACCTTC.